This T cell receptor (beta chain) derives from a study of T cells after posttransplantation cyclophosphamide. This clone appeared many times. Its antigen remains unknown. Study conclusions and caveats: TRB clonality was highly associated with recipient CMV seropositivity and reactivation. TRB overlap between skin or GI tissue T cells and blood was limited. Donor-recipient repertoire similarity was low at 1-2 months, rising over year one.

Busulfan-fludarabine conditioning, marrow transplant, and cyclophosphamide on days +3 and +4 were administered. Germline V gives CDR1 SEHNR, CDR2 FQNEAQ (reference sequence). With 4 bases removed from V and 0 bases from J, the gap between germline ends came to 4 bases. The CDR3 runs 14 residues. This table comes from immunoSEQ multiplex PCR, and its TCRdb copy is limited to in-frame clones, with some not included. The specimen has roughly 8,000 clones, none found just once. Sequencing used PBMCs, obtained after allogeneic stem cell transplant with posttransplant cyclophosphamide. The chain couples TRBV7-9 to TRBJ2-6, with D hard to call. This TCR was recovered from a female patient aged 50-59 years who received an allogeneic stem cell transplant from a related donor, was CMV-positive, and had no GVHD. Some T cells may have come from the graft donor. The CDR3 loop is CASSSNSGANVLTF. The CDR3 bases are TGTGCCAGCAGCTCAAACTCTGGGGCCAACGTCCTGACTTTC.